The 19 T cell receptor beta chains presented below share a single source sample, sequenced in a study of blood T cell repertoires in COVID-19. The data were produced by immunoSEQ multiplex PCR, yet TCRdb's version contains in-frame clones alone and is incomplete. The table has more than 45,000 clones, 65% to 90% seen once. The sample was peripheral blood. The receptors here all came from a man between 65 and 79 years old with acute or convalescent COVID-19.

The chain has TRBV19 and TRBJ2-7; 11 bases are shared with TRBD2. This CDR3 contains 15 residues. With 6 bases clipped from V and 1 base from J, the junction kept 5 bases outside the gene matches. In germline, CDR1 is LNHDA, CDR2 SQIVND (reference sequence). The CDR3 spells CASRSSGGRSYEQYF. CDR3 nucleotide sequence: TGTGCCAGTAGGTCTAGCGGGGGGAGATCCTACGAGCAGTACTTC.

V and J are TRBV11-2 and TRBJ2-7, with 14 bases identical to TRBD2. Germline CDR1 is SGHAT and CDR2 is FQNNGV. V lost 5 bases to trimming and J lost 2 bases; unmatched junction nucleotides: 5. The CDR3 consists of 16 residues. The CDR3 DNA reads as TGTGCCAGCAGCACCGGACTAGCGGGGGGCGCCTACGAGCAGTACTTC. Its translation is CASSTGLAGGAYEQYF.

The chain recombines TRBV6-2 or TRBV6-3 with TRBJ1-2; D is possibly TRBD1 (5 bases). This CDR3 is 13 amino acids long. V was trimmed by 6 bases and J by 7 bases, leaving 15 bases between them. The germline V gene has CDR1 MNHEY and CDR2 SVGEGT. This CDR3 is CASSRNQGGGYTF. The CDR3 DNA sequence: TGTGCCAGCAGCCGCAACCAGGGCGGTGGCTACACCTTC.

The rearrangement joins TRBV6-2 or TRBV6-3 to TRBJ2-5, with D possibly being TRBD2 (6 bases). The V gene's germline CDR1 is MNHEY and CDR2 SVGEGT. V shed 4 bases and J shed 5 bases, with 17 bases lying between them. The CDR3 consists of 15 residues. CDR3 nucleotides: TGTGCCAGCAGTTCTCCGGTTTCGGGAGAGGAGACCCAGTACTTC. Amino acid sequence: CASSSPVSGEETQYF.

The V call is TRBV20-1, the J call TRBJ2-7; D call uncertain. V was clipped by 3 bases and J by 2 bases, with 5 bases between them. Germline V gives CDR1 DFQATT, CDR2 SNEGSKA (reference sequence). The CDR3 extends over 11 amino acids. CDR3 sequence (DNA): TGCAGTGCTAGGGCCCCCTACGAGCAGTACTTC. It translates to CSARAPYEQYF.

The chain couples TRBV5-6 to TRBJ1-3; the D is unclear. The V end was cut by 1 base, the J end by 0 bases, with 8 bases between. The CDR3 has 15 residues. Germline V gene data show CDR1 as SGHDT and CDR2 as YYEEEE. CDR3 nucleotide sequence: TGTGCCAGCAGCTTGAAAACAGCCTCTGGAAACACCATATATTTT. Protein product: CASSLKTASGNTIYF.

This sequence joins TRBV30 and TRBJ1-1, with no clear D. Looked up from germline, CDR1 is GTSNPN and CDR2 is SVGIG (reference sequence). The V end was cut by 2 bases, the J end by 3 bases, with 13 bases between. This CDR3 has 14 residues. CDR3 coding DNA: TGTGCCTGGAGTAGGAGTTGGCCAGACACTGAAGCTTTCTTT. Translating it yields CAWSRSWPDTEAFF.

This clone was seen once. This chain connects TRBV19 to TRBJ1-1, with 10 bases fitting TRBD1. There are 17 residues in the CDR3. Germline V gives CDR1 LNHDA, CDR2 SQIVND (reference sequence). V lost 4 bases to trimming and J lost 1 base; unmatched junction nucleotides: 9. This CDR3 reads CASSNLGQGISNTEAFF. As DNA, the CDR3 is TGTGCCAGTAGTAACTTGGGACAGGGGATTTCGAACACTGAAGCTTTCTTT.

The chain combines TRBV7-9 with TRBJ1-4; weak D call: TRBD1 (5 bases). The CDR3 contains 15 residues. CDR1 and CDR2 (germline): SEHNR, FQNEAQ (reference sequence). V shed 5 bases and J shed 5 bases, with 15 bases lying between them. The CDR3 loop is CASSQPQGLNEKLFF. CDR3 bases: TGTGCCAGCAGCCAACCCCAGGGTTTAAATGAAAAACTGTTTTTT.

The gene calls are TRBV7-9 and TRBJ1-2, with D possibly matching TRBD1 (5 bases). This CDR3 spans 13 amino acids. Germline V gives CDR1 SEHNR, CDR2 FQNEAQ (reference sequence). Trimming removed 2 bases from V and 6 bases from J, with 10 bases in between. The CDR3 DNA sequence: TGTGCCAGCAGCTTATCAGGGTGGGATGGCTACACCTTC. The encoded protein is CASSLSGWDGYTF.

The chain recombines TRBV2 with TRBJ1-2; D is undetermined. The CDR3 is 12 amino acids. Germline CDR1 and CDR2: SNHLY and FYNNEI. V shed 4 bases and J shed 0 bases, with 3 bases lying between them. Written as DNA, the CDR3 is TGTGCCAGCAGTGTCACTAACTATGGCTACACCTTC. Protein sequence: CASSVTNYGYTF.

This clone was detected only a few times. The chain couples TRBV4-1 to TRBJ1-2; 8 nucleotides align to TRBD1. The ends lost 0 bases at V and 2 bases at J; junction bases unmatched: 5. Germline CDR1 is MGHRA and CDR2 is YSYEKL. The CDR3 consists of 16 residues. The CDR3 DNA sequence: TGCGCCAGCAGCCAAGATCAGGGGGCGGTGAACTATGGCTACACCTTC. This sequence encodes CASSQDQGAVNYGYTF.

The chain carries TRBV18 and TRBJ1-2, with TRBD1 matching 8 bases. The CDR3 has 16 residues. V lost 4 bases and J lost 3; bases outside the gene matches: 10. From germline, CDR1 is KGHSH and CDR2 LQKENI. The CDR3 DNA is TGTGCCAGCTCACTACCTGAGCAGGGGGCGGACTATGGCTACACCTTC. It is translated as CASSLPEQGADYGYTF.

The chain links TRBV4-3 to TRBJ2-2; D not certain. The V end was cut by 3 bases, the J end by 0 bases, with 14 bases between. CDR3 size: 17 residues. Germline assignment: CDR1 LGHNA and CDR2 YSLEER. CDR3 coding DNA: TGCGCCAGCAGCCATCCCCGAGACATCGCGAACACCGGGGAGCTGTTTTTT. As protein: CASSHPRDIANTGELFF.

The chain has TRBV7-9 and TRBJ2-5, with TRBD2 identical over 8 bases. This CDR3 is 15 amino acids long. Germline CDR1 reads SEHNR; CDR2 reads FQNEAQ (reference sequence). Germline trimming cut 5 bases from V and 6 bases from J; bases unmatched to any gene: 11. The CDR3 loop reads CASSRTAGEVKTQYF. Written as DNA, the CDR3 is TGTGCCAGCAGCCGGACAGCGGGAGAAGTAAAGACCCAGTACTTC. Complete variable domain (other parts from reference TRBV7-9 and TRBJ2-5): DTGVSQNPRHKITKRGQNVTFRCDPISEHNRLYWYRQTLGQGPEFLTYFQNEAQLEKSRLLSDRFSAERPKGSFSTLEIQRTEQGDSAMYLCASSRTAGEVKTQYFGPGTRLLVL.

The genes are TRBV19 and TRBJ1-5; D might be TRBD1 (6 bases). CDR1 is LNHDA, CDR2 SQIVND, per germline (reference sequence). V gave up 1 base and J gave up 7 bases, with 14 bases separating them. The CDR3 has 15 residues. CDR3 amino acids: CASSIVGGAWQPQHF. Here the CDR3 DNA reads TGTGCCAGTAGTATAGTAGGGGGGGCTTGGCAGCCCCAGCATTTT.

The chain joins TRBV14 to TRBJ1-2; the D gene is possibly TRBD1 (6 bases). Germline loops: CDR1 SGHDN, CDR2 FVKESK. Trimming took off 4 bases at V and 5 bases at J, with 11 bases between the two ends. The CDR3 contains 13 residues. The CDR3 loop reads CASSPYGQYGYTF. Written as DNA, the CDR3 is TGTGCCAGCAGCCCGTACGGACAGTATGGCTACACCTTC.

The genes are TRBV19 and TRBJ1-1; the D is unclear. V gave up 2 bases and J gave up 4 bases, with 11 bases separating them. From germline, CDR1 is LNHDA and CDR2 SQIVND (reference sequence). The CDR3 sequence is 14 residues long. The CDR3 region is CASSISYRRTEAFF. In DNA form, the CDR3 reads TGTGCCAGTAGTATATCTTATCGTCGCACTGAAGCTTTCTTT.

The chain is built from TRBV4-2 and TRBJ1-3; possible D gene TRBD1, 6 bases. There are 16 residues in the CDR3. Germline CDR1 and CDR2: LGHNA and YNFKEQ. The V gene lost 3 bases and the J gene lost 4 bases, with 16 bases spanning the gap. The CDR3 region has the DNA TGTGCCAGCAGCCATTCCCTATCAGGGGTCGGAAACACCATATATTTT. The encoded protein is CASSHSLSGVGNTIYF.